This T cell receptor beta chain was found in a study of memory B cells and T cells in multiple sclerosis. Libraries were prepared by immunoSEQ multiplex PCR; TCRdb keeps only in-frame clonotypes and omits some of them. The data contain 30,000 to 40,000 clones, roughly 83% of them seen just once; the ten biggest clones take up less than 3%. Regarding this clone: What it recognizes is unknown.

The germline V gene has CDR1 MNHGY and CDR2 SAAAGT. J was trimmed by 1 base and V by 8 bases; bases with no gene match: 9. The CDR3 contains 15 residues. Stimulus-free culture yielded autoproliferating CFSE-dim and non-proliferating CFSE-high T cells, each sequenced separately. Pooled replicate wells came from approximately 51 million CFSE-labeled PBMCs cultured around seven days without stimulus. The PBMCs received about 0.51 uM CFSE and serum-free culture with no added stimuli. This TCR was recovered from a human donor with multiple sclerosis. The V call is TRBV6-8, the J call TRBJ2-5; 8 bases align to TRBD2. Sequenced material: PBMCs from blood kept in culture. CDR3 DNA sequence: TGTGCCAGCGGACGACTAGCGAGCACCCAAGAGACCCAGTACTTC. It codes for CASGRLASTQETQYF.